This TCR beta chain was documented in a study of vaccination effects on CD4 cells after COVID-19. Antigen-specific CD4+ T cells were expanded (with viral peptide pools) by the ViraFEST assay ahead of sequencing. Cells that had been cultured for roughly 9 days were the source of isolated CD4+ T cells. Infection dated between March and December 2020, before the Alpha, Beta and Delta variants reached the United States. Some clones are missing from TCRdb's copy, which holds only in-frame ones; the method was immunoSEQ multiplex PCR. Of tens of thousands of clones in the sample, about four fifths were seen once. To note about this clone: Its specificity is not known.

This material consisted of CD4+ T cells from PBMCs cultured with a peptide pool, taken before COVID-19 vaccination. This TCR was recovered from a human donor who had a prior SARS-CoV-2 infection.

The CDR3 DNA follows: TGTGCCAGCAGCTTGGGTTCAGGGTTCAGCATGAACACTGAAGCTTTCTTT. Protein sequence: CASSLGSGFSMNTEAFF. The chain links TRBV5-4 to TRBJ1-1; maybe TRBD1 (5 bases). CDR1 and CDR2 from the germline V gene are SGHNT and YYREEE (reference sequence). Trimming removed 0 bases at V and 0 bases at J, with 15 bases between. The CDR3 runs to 17 residues.